Listed here are 32 T cell receptor beta chains from one sample, sequenced in a study of shared clonotypes between healthy human individuals. Libraries were prepared by immunoSEQ multiplex PCR; TCRdb keeps only in-frame clonotypes and omits some of them. The sample has about 1.1 million clones; approximately 75% are singletons. The sample consisted of memory CD4+ T cells from PBMCs. Subset given: CD45RA-negative fraction. These receptors were collected from a man between 18 and 29 years old in good health. Some clones in this sample may be carry-over from other donors' samples.

The chain is built from TRBV27 and TRBJ2-1; D unresolved. Trimming cost V 6 bases and J 9 bases, with 15 bases left between them. CDR1 is MNHEY and CDR2 is SMNVEV in the germline V gene (reference sequence). The CDR3 is 13 residues long. For the CDR3, the DNA is TGTGCCAGCAGCCCCGACTCGCGGAGTGAGCAGTTCTTC. It specifies CASSPDSRSEQFF.

In this sample, this clone turned up a few times. Additional DNA sequences in this sample encode the identical CDR3. This chain joins TRBV28 and TRBJ2-7, with 9 nucleotides matching TRBD1. V gave up 8 bases and J gave up 3 bases; unmatched junction bases: 5. The CDR3 extends over 13 amino acids. Per the germline V gene, CDR1 is MDHEN and CDR2 is SYDVKM. The CDR3 reads CASGTGGLYEQYF. The DNA for the CDR3 is TGTGCCAGCGGAACAGGGGGCCTCTACGAGCAGTACTTC.

V is TRBV28 and J is TRBJ1-1; the D gene is possibly TRBD1 (5 bases). In germline, CDR1 is MDHEN, CDR2 SYDVKM. The V end lost 5 bases, the J end lost 1 base, and 20 bases lay between the germline ends. CDR3 length: 17 amino acids. The CDR3 DNA follows: TGTGCCAGCAGTGAATATGCGACTGGGCAGGGGAACACTGAAGCTTTCTTT. Its translation is CASSEYATGQGNTEAFF. Variable domain in full (rest from reference TRBV28 and TRBJ1-1): DVKVTQSSRYLVKRTGEKVFLECVQDMDHENMFWYRQDPGLGLRLIYFSYDVKMKEKGDIPEGYSVSREKKERFSLILESASTNQTSMYLCASSEYATGQGNTEAFFGQGTRLTVV.

The rearrangement uses TRBV28 and TRBJ1-1; 7 bases are shared with TRBD1. The V gene's germline CDR1 is MDHEN and CDR2 SYDVKM. After removal of 5 bases from V and 1 base from J, the junction contained 13 bases not matched to a gene. The CDR3 extends over 17 amino acids. In nucleotides, the CDR3 is TGTGCCAGCAGTCCCACACCCGGGCGGACAGGGAACACTGAAGCTTTCTTT. It yields the protein CASSPTPGRTGNTEAFF.

The chain is built from TRBV19 and TRBJ2-7, with D hard to call. Germline V gives CDR1 LNHDA, CDR2 SQIVND (reference sequence). The CDR3 has 12 amino acids. V was trimmed by 6 bases and J by 4 bases, leaving 10 bases between them. This CDR3 reads CASRSGPYEQYF. CDR3 DNA sequence: TGTGCCAGTAGATCCGGGCCGTACGAGCAGTACTTC.

The chain uses TRBV27 and TRBJ2-3; tentatively, D is TRBD1 (5 bases). Trimming took 6 bases from V and 3 from J, leaving 13 bases between them. The CDR3 consists of 14 residues. The V gene's germline CDR1 is MNHEY and CDR2 SMNVEV (reference sequence). The CDR3 coding sequence is TGTGCCAGCAGGCGGACACATTCAACAGATACGCAGTATTTT. It encodes CASRRTHSTDTQYF.

V and J are TRBV27 and TRBJ2-2, with unresolved D. The CDR3 length is 14 residues. Germline lookup yields CDR1 MNHEY and CDR2 SMNVEV (reference sequence). Trimming cost V 10 bases and J 2 bases, with 14 bases left between them. CDR3 in amino acids: CATSWQINTGELFF. The CDR3 DNA sequence: TGTGCCACCTCCTGGCAGATAAACACCGGGGAGCTGTTTTTT.

The rearrangement links TRBV19 to TRBJ2-7; 8 bases line up with TRBD1. The CDR3 spans 13 residues. The trim removed 6 bases at V and 4 bases at J, leaving 5 bases unmatched. Germline CDR1 LNHDA, CDR2 SQIVND (reference sequence). The CDR3 sequence: CASSPGGPYEQYF. Here the CDR3 DNA reads TGTGCCAGTAGCCCAGGGGGCCCTTACGAGCAGTACTTC.

The chain recombines TRBV5-1 with TRBJ1-1, with TRBD1 matching 9 bases. V shed 0 bases and J 4 bases; nucleotides not matched to a gene: 7. CDR3 length: 16 amino acids. CDR1 and CDR2 from the germline V gene are SGHRS and YFSETQ. The CDR3 loop reads CASSLVGGTGPTEAFF. Here the CDR3 DNA reads TGCGCCAGCAGCTTGGTCGGTGGGACAGGGCCCACTGAAGCTTTCTTT.

V gene TRBV11-3 combines with J gene TRBJ2-1, with D possibly TRBD1 on 6 matching bases. The CDR3 runs 14 residues. Germline CDR1 reads SGHNT; CDR2 reads YENEEA. V was trimmed by 4 bases and J by 7 bases, leaving 14 bases between them. The CDR3 sequence: CASSSRQGTNEQFF. The CDR3, as DNA: TGTGCCAGCAGCTCCCGGCAGGGGACGAATGAGCAGTTCTTC.

The V gene is TRBV19, the J gene TRBJ2-7; maybe TRBD2 (6 bases). V gave up 5 bases and J gave up 6 bases, with 26 bases separating them. CDR3 length: 17 amino acids. Germline loops: CDR1 LNHDA, CDR2 SQIVND (reference sequence). CDR3 loop: CASSVRRGPSDLGEQYF. The CDR3 coding sequence is TGTGCCAGTAGTGTCAGGAGAGGACCTAGCGATCTCGGCGAGCAGTACTTC. Drawing the rest from reference TRBV19 and TRBJ2-7, the complete variable domain is DGGITQSPKYLFRKEGQNVTLSCEQNLNHDAMYWYRQDPGQGLRLIYYSQIVNDFQKGDIAEGYSVSREKKESFPLTVTSAQKNPTAFYLCASSVRRGPSDLGEQYFGPGTRLTVT.

The rearrangement links TRBV6-5 to TRBJ2-1, with TRBD2 matching over 8 bases. The germline V gene has CDR1 MNHEY and CDR2 SVGAGI. V lost 6 bases and J lost 7; bases outside the gene matches: 8. The CDR3 length is 14 residues. In DNA, the CDR3 is TGTGCCAGCAGCCCCCAGCGGGAGAGGAATGAGCAGTTCTTC. This sequence encodes CASSPQRERNEQFF.

This chain uses TRBV25-1 with TRBJ2-7; 12 positions agree with TRBD1. V lost 3 bases and J lost 5; bases outside the gene matches: 5. Germline V gene sequence: CDR1 MGHDK, CDR2 SYGVNS. This CDR3 is 15 amino acids long. DNA for the CDR3: TGTGCCAGCAGTGAGTCTGGGACAGGGGGCCACGAGCAGTACTTC. Translated, it gives CASSESGTGGHEQYF.

This clone has a single count. This chain joins TRBV30 and TRBJ1-2; D is unresolved. Trimming removed 1 base at V and 8 bases at J, with 14 bases between. Germline-derived CDR1 and CDR2 are GTSNPN and SVGIG (reference sequence). The CDR3 contains 13 residues. The CDR3 DNA is TGTGCCTGGAGTGGGGAGCGCTGGACCGGCTACACCTTC. Its protein is CAWSGERWTGYTF.

CDR3 sequence (DNA): TGTGCCAGCAGGGAGCGATCCGAGCAGTACTTC. Encoded protein: CASRERSEQYF. V and J are TRBV6-6 and TRBJ2-7; D gene uncertain. CDR1 MNHNY and CDR2 SVGAGI come from the germline V gene (reference sequence). Trimming took off 6 bases at V and 6 bases at J, with 9 bases between the two ends. This CDR3 is 11 amino acids long.

Notes on this clone: The same CDR3 can be traced to other DNA sequences in this sample. The CDR3, as DNA: TGTGCCAGCAGTTCAGGGTATGGCTACACCTTC. It translates to CASSSGYGYTF. The rearrangement links TRBV28 to TRBJ1-2, with D tentatively TRBD1 (5 bases). The CDR3 runs 11 residues. V was trimmed by 4 bases and J by 5 bases, leaving 5 bases between them. Per the germline V gene, CDR1 is MDHEN and CDR2 is SYDVKM.

The chain is built from TRBV7-2 and TRBJ2-5, with 8 bases identical to TRBD1. Trimming at V came to 4 bases and at J to 2 bases, leaving 6 bases not matched to a gene. Germline V gene sequence: CDR1 SGHTA, CDR2 FQGNSA. The CDR3 is 15 residues long. The CDR3 DNA reads as TGTGCCAGCAGCTCCGGACAGGGCTATCAAGAGACCCAGTACTTC. Its translation is CASSSGQGYQETQYF.

The rearrangement uses TRBV28 and TRBJ2-3; D is perhaps TRBD2 (6 bases). Trimming left V 4 bases short and J 6 bases short, with 17 bases between. CDR1 is MDHEN, CDR2 SYDVKM, per germline. The CDR3 loop spans 15 amino acids. The DNA for the CDR3 is TGTGCCAGCAGTTATCAGCCGGGAGCATTGGATACGCAGTATTTT. Amino acids: CASSYQPGALDTQYF.

The count of this clone is one. This sequence joins TRBV6-6 and TRBJ2-7, with D perhaps TRBD1 (6 bases). Germline lookup yields CDR1 MNHNY and CDR2 SVGAGI (reference sequence). Trimming cost V 6 bases and J 8 bases, with 20 bases left between them. The CDR3 is made up of 14 amino acids. For the CDR3, the DNA is TGTGCCAGCAGCACCCCTCGGGACAAGGCAAAGCAGTACTTC. This codes for CASSTPRDKAKQYF.

The rearrangement uses TRBV5-1 and TRBJ2-3; 8 bases align to TRBD2. The V and J ends lost 3 bases and 0 bases, in that order; junction bases with no gene match: 6. The CDR3 is 16 residues long. Germline CDR1 and CDR2: SGHRS and YFSETQ. The CDR3 sequence is CASSSLTSGSTDTQYF. The CDR3 nucleotides read TGCGCCAGCAGCTCATTAACTAGCGGCAGCACAGATACGCAGTATTTT.

The chain carries TRBV5-1 and TRBJ2-1, with D uncertain. CDR3 length: 16 residues. The V end was cut by 4 bases, the J end by 1 base, with 15 bases between. The germline CDR1 and CDR2 sequences are SGHRS and YFSETQ. The DNA of the CDR3 is TGCGCCAGCAGCACGGTCCCTAACCGGTCCTACAATGAGCAGTTCTTC. Translation: CASSTVPNRSYNEQFF.

This clone showed up just once. This chain joins TRBV7-9 and TRBJ2-7; the D is unclear. The CDR3 totals 11 residues. The germline gives CDR1 SEHNR, CDR2 FQNEAQ (reference sequence). Trimming cost V 2 bases and J 5 bases, with 4 bases left between them. CDR3 sequence (DNA): TGTGCCAGCAGCTTAATCGACGAGCAGTACTTC. This encodes CASSLIDEQYF.

The chain has TRBV30 and TRBJ2-2, with D possibly TRBD2 on 5 matching bases. Trimming took off 0 bases at V and 4 bases at J, with 12 bases between the two ends. Germline V gene data show CDR1 as GTSNPN and CDR2 as SVGIG (reference sequence). This CDR3 region has 15 residues. The CDR3, as DNA: TGTGCCTGGAGTGTTCACGGGATGGGCACCGGGGAGCTGTTTTTT. It yields the protein CAWSVHGMGTGELFF.

The chain links TRBV5-1 to TRBJ1-5, with 7 bases lining up with TRBD1. The CDR3 spans 15 residues. The V gene's germline CDR1 is SGHRS and CDR2 YFSETQ. V was pared by 0 bases and J by 7 bases, with 7 bases of the junction left unmatched. This CDR3 is CASSLGEQGSQPQHF. CDR3 nucleotides: TGCGCCAGCAGCTTGGGAGAACAGGGGAGCCAGCCCCAGCATTTT.

CDR3 DNA sequence: TGTGCCAGCCGTCTAGCGGGAGGGCCCCAAGAGACCCAGTACTTC. It translates to CASRLAGGPQETQYF. This chain links TRBV25-1 with TRBJ2-5, with 12 bases lining up with TRBD2. After removal of 8 bases from V and 1 base from J, the junction contained 5 bases not matched to a gene. The V gene's germline CDR1 is MGHDK and CDR2 SYGVNS. The CDR3 extends over 15 amino acids.

Concerning this clone: One end of the junction fails to match germline, which may point to a read error. The chain links TRBV7-9 to TRBJ2-5; the D gene is possibly TRBD1 (6 bases). The CDR3 extends over 12 amino acids. CDR1 SEHNR and CDR2 FQNEAQ come from the germline V gene (reference sequence). Written as DNA, the CDR3 is TGTGCCAGCAGCCCGAGGGGACACCAGATCGACTTC. Protein: CASSPRGHQIDF.

This clone appeared many times. This same CDR3 is encoded by further DNA sequences in the sample. The chain recombines TRBV9 with TRBJ1-3; 7 positions agree with TRBD1. Germline CDR1 and CDR2: SGDLS and YYNGEE. This CDR3 spans 14 amino acids. V dropped 3 bases and J dropped 0; count of bases not matched to a gene: 0. The CDR3 here is CASSGTGSGNTIYF. DNA for the CDR3: TGTGCCAGCAGCGGGACAGGCTCTGGAAACACCATATATTTT.

Details on this clone: The sample holds other DNA sequences that translate to the same CDR3. CDR3 in amino acids: CASSLPEETQYF. The DNA for the CDR3 is TGCGCCAGCAGCTTGCCAGAAGAGACCCAGTACTTC. The chain has TRBV5-1 and TRBJ2-5; D is ambiguous. The CDR3 is made up of 12 amino acids. V lost 1 base and J 3 bases, leaving 4 bases between the germline ends. Germline CDR1 reads SGHRS; CDR2 reads YFSETQ. The full variable domain, its missing parts supplied by reference TRBV5-1 and TRBJ2-5, is KAGVTQTPRYLIKTRGQQVTLSCSPISGHRSVSWYQQTPGQGLQFLFEYFSETQRNKGNFPGRFSGRQFSNSRSEMNVSTLELGDSALYLCASSLPEETQYFGPGTRLLVL.

In this sample, this clone turned up many times. The chain is built from TRBV7-3 and TRBJ2-5; D unclear. Germline V gives CDR1 SGHTA, CDR2 FQGTGA. CDR3 length: 14 residues. Trimming left V 2 bases short and J 2 bases short, with 9 bases between. This CDR3 reads CASSLENQQETQYF. The CDR3 coding sequence is TGTGCCAGCAGCTTAGAAAACCAACAAGAGACCCAGTACTTC. Together with reference TRBV7-3 and TRBJ2-5, the CDR3 gives the full variable domain: GAGVSQTPSNKVTEKGKYVELRCDPISGHTALYWYRQSLGQGPEFLIYFQGTGAADDSGLPNDRFFAVRPEGSVSTLKIQRTERGDSAVYLCASSLENQQETQYFGPGTRLLVL.

V usage is TRBV7-9 and J usage is TRBJ1-2, with D possibly matching TRBD1 (5 bases). CDR1 SEHNR and CDR2 FQNEAQ come from the germline V gene (reference sequence). Trimming shortened V by 3 bases and J by 2 bases, and 7 bases separated the two germline ends. The CDR3 consists of 13 residues. CDR3 residues: CASSFEGNYGYTF. CDR3 nucleotides: TGTGCCAGCAGCTTTGAGGGGAACTATGGCTACACCTTC.

The rearrangement joins TRBV2 to TRBJ1-4; no firm D call. Germline lookup yields CDR1 SNHLY and CDR2 FYNNEI. The CDR3 consists of 12 residues. Trimming stripped 2 bases from V and 4 bases from J, with 2 bases between. The CDR3 here is CASSERNEKLFF. The CDR3 DNA follows: TGTGCCAGCAGTGAACGTAATGAAAAACTGTTTTTT. Together with reference TRBV2 and TRBJ1-4, the CDR3 gives the full variable domain: EPEVTQTPSHQVTQMGQEVILRCVPISNHLYFYWYRQILGQKVEFLVSFYNNEISEKSEIFDDQFSVERPDGSNFTLKIRSTKLEDSAMYFCASSERNEKLFFGSGTQLSVL.

On this clone: The same CDR3 can be traced to other DNA sequences in this sample. The rearrangement joins TRBV20-1 to TRBJ2-3; D gene ambiguous. The length of the CDR3 is 11 residues. Trimming took off 3 bases at V and 6 bases at J, with 7 bases between the two ends. Germline CDR1 is DFQATT and CDR2 is SNEGSKA (reference sequence). The CDR3 DNA is TGCAGTGCTAGTCTCGTGGATACGCAGTATTTT. Its protein is CSASLVDTQYF.